This T cell receptor beta chain was identified during a study of blood T cell repertoires in COVID-19. Study background: COVID-19 samples collected from the United States, Italy and Spain covered acute and convalescent phases. PBMCs, B-cell-depleted T cells, or T cells provided the cDNA or gDNA that made up the material.

This clone was found a few times. As handled by the study authors: It was from reference gene primer amplification that nucleated cell counts were estimated. Method: immunoSEQ multiplex PCR; TCRdb's copy keeps in-frame clones and lacks some. V, J and clone size are taken as reported in that table, and D and trimming were inferred from the DNA itself. The sample has 90,000 to 120,000 clones; 91% are singletons. The sample taken for sequencing was peripheral blood. The TCR was taken from a human donor in a cohort sampled during active COVID-19.

In nucleotides, the CDR3 is TGTGCCAGCAGTTTATTTCGCATGGGGAGGGATCAGCCCCAGCATTTT. As protein: CASSLFRMGRDQPQHF. The V gene is TRBV28, the J gene TRBJ1-5; D is unresolved. Germline lookup yields CDR1 MDHEN and CDR2 SYDVKM. The CDR3 loop spans 16 amino acids. V lost 1 base and J 5 bases, leaving 15 bases between the germline ends.